The entry that follows covers one T cell receptor beta chain sequence. The entry originates in a study of T cell responses to AZD1222 COVID-19 vaccine. Profiling relied on immunoSEQ multiplex PCR, and the TCRdb table lists in-frame clones only, not all of them. The sample shows under 150,000 clones, approximately 91% of them seen only once. CDR3 length: 15 residues. V shed 1 base and J shed 3 bases, with 12 bases lying between them. Germline V gene sequence: CDR1 SGHVS, CDR2 FNYEAQ. This chain joins TRBV7-6 and TRBJ1-1; TRBD1 is a possible D gene (5 bases). This clonotype originated in an adult who received the AZD1222 COVID-19 vaccine. The sample consisted of peripheral blood, taken 28 days after the second AZD1222 dose. The CDR3 sequence is CASSLGGKRDTEAFF. The DNA for the CDR3 is TGTGCCAGCAGCTTAGGGGGGAAGAGGGACACTGAAGCTTTCTTT. Supplemented by reference TRBV7-6 and TRBJ1-1, the full variable domain reads GAGVSQSPRYKVTKRGQDVALRCDPISGHVSLYWYRQALGQGPEFLTYFNYEAQQDKSGLPNDRFSAERPEGSISTLTIQRTEQRDSAMYRCASSLGGKRDTEAFFGQGTRLTVV.